This T cell receptor beta chain stems from a study of control samples from healthy donors and cancer patients. The CDR3 is 13 amino acids. V lost 7 bases and J lost 6; bases outside the gene matches: 5. The germline CDR1 and CDR2 sequences are MNHEY and SMNVEV (reference sequence). Sequenced by immunoSEQ multiplex PCR; TCRdb stores in-frame clones only, minus some. The sample has approximately 100,000 clones, 88% seen once. The receptor was derived from a man aged 30 to 45 in good health. The sample comprised blood. The rearrangement uses TRBV27 and TRBJ2-2; 7 nucleotides align to TRBD2. Here the CDR3 DNA reads TGTGCCAGCACCCTTGGGGGGGCCGGGGAGCTGTTTTTT. Amino acids: CASTLGGAGELFF.